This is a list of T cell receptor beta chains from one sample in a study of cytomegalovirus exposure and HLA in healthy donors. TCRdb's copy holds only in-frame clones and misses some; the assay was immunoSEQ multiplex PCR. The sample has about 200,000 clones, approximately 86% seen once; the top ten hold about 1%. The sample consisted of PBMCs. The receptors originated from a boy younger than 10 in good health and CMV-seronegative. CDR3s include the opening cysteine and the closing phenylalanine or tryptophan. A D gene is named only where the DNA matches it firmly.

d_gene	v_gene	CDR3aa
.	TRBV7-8	CASSLADRMSSYEQYF
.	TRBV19	CASSIAEGSSYEQYF
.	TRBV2	CASSERAPWYGYTF
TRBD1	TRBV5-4	CASSLGQGDSPLHF
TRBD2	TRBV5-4	CASSLDLSGRYEQYF
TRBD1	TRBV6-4	CASSERPDRVFTGELFF
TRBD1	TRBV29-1	CSAMTGVVYEQYF
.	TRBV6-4	CASSAFRGTRNEQFF
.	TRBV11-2	CASSLLSGRGYQETQYF
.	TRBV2	CASSEWRGNNNEQFF
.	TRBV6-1	CASSHKVKDLAEAFF
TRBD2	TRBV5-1	CASSSAGGPSDTQYF
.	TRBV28	CASTLNTEAFF
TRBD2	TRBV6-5	CASRILAGPTDTQYF
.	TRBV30	CAWAQGSNQPQHF
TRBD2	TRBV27	CASRETSGGYNEQFF
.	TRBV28	CASSLGPGFSGANVLTF
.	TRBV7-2	CASSLEDSEFF
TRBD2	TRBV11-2	CASSFGTSGRLDTQYF
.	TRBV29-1	CSVEDLQSYGYTF